This T cell receptor (beta chain) stems from a study of TIL therapy for anti-PD-1-resistant metastatic lung cancer. Looked up from germline, CDR1 is SGHRS and CDR2 is YFSETQ. With V trimmed by 2 bases and J by 0 bases, 4 bases remained unmatched. The CDR3 has 15 residues. In the case of this clone: The antigen is undetermined.

The libraries were made with immunoSEQ v3. Using immunoSEQ multiplex PCR, the repertoire was profiled, and TCRdb retains in-frame clones only, with some absent. This table holds 25,000 to 30,000 clones, about 60% found once. Noted time point: pre-treatment sample, taken before nivolumab and TIL therapy. Tumor tissue came from excised metastases, mostly pleural nodules or supraclavicular lymph nodes. Findings and limits, study-wide: Compared with baseline intratumoral T cells, expanded TIL cultures were more clonal and less diverse (roughly 6.3% vs 31%).

The source was tumor tissue, collected at baseline. The chain employs TRBV5-1 and TRBJ2-7, with 8 bases matching TRBD2. The clonotype comes from a woman aged 30 to 85 with non-small cell lung cancer. Here the CDR3 DNA reads TGCGCCAGCAGCTTAAGAAGCGGGAGCTCCTACGAGCAGTACTTC. Protein product: CASSLRSGSSYEQYF.